The present TCR beta chain was sequenced within a study of regulatory T cells in long-lasting Graves disease. Study information: Newly diagnosed Graves' patients had under 3 months of antithyroid drugs. Overall study results and limits: Fewer public clonotypes were shared by new patients (around 990) than by persistent patients (2,741). Compared with new cases, persistent Graves' patients showed reduced TCR diversity.

The sample holds many counts of this clonotype. Its cognate antigen is unknown. Relying on iRepertoire HTBI primers and Arm-PCR of CDR3 regions, the team built TCR beta libraries. TCRdb re-called the multiplex PCR reads with MiXCR, one entry per CDR3 protein. The data contain 300,000 to 400,000 distinct CDR3 sequences, more than 15% of them singletons. Documented time point: newly diagnosed GD, antithyroid drugs for less than 3 months. RNA isolated from PBMCs was used to make the TCR library. Staff drew roughly 10 milliliters of peripheral blood into EDTA tubes. The CDR3 has 16 residues. CDR1 and CDR2 (germline): SGHAT, FQNNGV. V was pared by 1 base and J by 1 base, with 4 bases of the junction left unmatched.

The receptor's source is a female donor with Graves disease. Sequences were derived from peripheral blood mononuclear cells (PBMCs), sampled at new diagnosis, from a patient treated with antithyroid drugs. V and J are TRBV11-2 and TRBJ2-3, with 8 bases that match TRBD1. CDR3 DNA sequence: TGTGCCAGCAGCTTAGGTTTGACAGGGGGCACAGATACGCAGTATTTT. Translating gives CASSLGLTGGTDTQYF.